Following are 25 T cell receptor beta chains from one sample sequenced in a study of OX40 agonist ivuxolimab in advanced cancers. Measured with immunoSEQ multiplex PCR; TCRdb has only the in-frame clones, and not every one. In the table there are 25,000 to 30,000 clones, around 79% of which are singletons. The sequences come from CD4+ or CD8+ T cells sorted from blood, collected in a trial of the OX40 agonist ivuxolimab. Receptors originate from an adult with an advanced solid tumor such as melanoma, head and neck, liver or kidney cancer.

CDR3 in amino acids: CASRPLGGNQPQHF. The CDR3 DNA reads TGTGCCAGCAGGCCCCTCGGGGGGAATCAGCCCCAGCATTTT. The genes are TRBV27 and TRBJ1-5; TRBD1 is a possible D gene (5 bases). Per the germline V gene, CDR1 is MNHEY and CDR2 is SMNVEV (reference sequence). The CDR3 runs to 14 residues. Between the trimmed V and J ends, which lost 6 bases and 4 bases, there was a span of 13 bases.

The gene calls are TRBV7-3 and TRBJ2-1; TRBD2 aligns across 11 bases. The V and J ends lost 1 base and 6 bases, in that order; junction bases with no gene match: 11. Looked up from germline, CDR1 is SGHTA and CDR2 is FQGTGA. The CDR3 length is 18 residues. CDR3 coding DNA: TGTGCCAGCAGCTTAAAGCTAGCGGGGGGAACCAAAAGCAATGAGCAGTTCTTC. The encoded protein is CASSLKLAGGTKSNEQFF. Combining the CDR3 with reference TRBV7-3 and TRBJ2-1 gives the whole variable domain GAGVSQTPSNKVTEKGKYVELRCDPISGHTALYWYRQSLGQGPEFLIYFQGTGAADDSGLPNDRFFAVRPEGSVSTLKIQRTERGDSAVYLCASSLKLAGGTKSNEQFFGPGTRLTVL.

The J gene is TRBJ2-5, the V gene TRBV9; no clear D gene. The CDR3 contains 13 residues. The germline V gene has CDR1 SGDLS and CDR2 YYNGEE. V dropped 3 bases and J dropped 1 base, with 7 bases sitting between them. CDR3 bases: TGTGCCAGCAGCGGACGGACCCAAGAGACCCAGTACTTC. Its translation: CASSGRTQETQYF. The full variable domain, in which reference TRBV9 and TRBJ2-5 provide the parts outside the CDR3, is DSGVTQTPKHLITATGQRVTLRCSPRSGDLSVYWYQQSLDQGLQFLIQYYNGEERAKGNILERFSAQQFPDLHSELNLSSLELGDSALYFCASSGRTQETQYFGPGTRLLVL.

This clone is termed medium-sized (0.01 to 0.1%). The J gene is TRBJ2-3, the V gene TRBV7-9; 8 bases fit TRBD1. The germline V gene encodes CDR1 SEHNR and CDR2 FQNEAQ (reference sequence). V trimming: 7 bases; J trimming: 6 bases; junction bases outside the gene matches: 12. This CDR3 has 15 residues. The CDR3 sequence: CASTKEGQAGDTQYF. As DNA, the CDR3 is TGTGCCAGCACCAAAGAGGGACAGGCGGGGGATACGCAGTATTTT.

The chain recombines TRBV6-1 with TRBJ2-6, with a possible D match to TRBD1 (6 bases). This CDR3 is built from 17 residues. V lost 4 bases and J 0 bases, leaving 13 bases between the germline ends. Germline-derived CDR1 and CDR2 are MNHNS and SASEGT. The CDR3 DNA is TGTGCCAGCAGTGCTAGGACAGTCACCTCTGGGGCCAACGTCCTGACTTTC. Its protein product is CASSARTVTSGANVLTF.

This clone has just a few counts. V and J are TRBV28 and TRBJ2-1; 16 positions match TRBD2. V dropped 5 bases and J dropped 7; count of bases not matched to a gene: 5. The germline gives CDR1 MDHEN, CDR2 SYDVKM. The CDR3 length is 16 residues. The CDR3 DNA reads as TGTGCCAGCAGTGCGGGACTAGCGGGAGGGGAGAATGAGCAGTTCTTC. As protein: CASSAGLAGGENEQFF. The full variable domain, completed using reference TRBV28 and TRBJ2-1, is DVKVTQSSRYLVKRTGEKVFLECVQDMDHENMFWYRQDPGLGLRLIYFSYDVKMKEKGDIPEGYSVSREKKERFSLILESASTNQTSMYLCASSAGLAGGENEQFFGPGTRLTVL.

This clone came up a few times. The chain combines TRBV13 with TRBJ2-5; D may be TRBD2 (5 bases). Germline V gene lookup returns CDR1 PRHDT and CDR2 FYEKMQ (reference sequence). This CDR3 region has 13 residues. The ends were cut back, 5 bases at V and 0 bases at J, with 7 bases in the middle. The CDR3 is CASSEGNQETQYF. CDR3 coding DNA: TGTGCCAGCAGCGAGGGAAACCAAGAGACCCAGTACTTC.

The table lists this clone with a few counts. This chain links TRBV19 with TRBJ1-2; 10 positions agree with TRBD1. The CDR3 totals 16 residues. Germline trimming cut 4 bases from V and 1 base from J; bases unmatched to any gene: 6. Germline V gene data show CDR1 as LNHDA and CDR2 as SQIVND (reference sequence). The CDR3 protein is CASSRDRGGFNYGYTF. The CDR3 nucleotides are TGTGCCAGTAGTAGGGACAGGGGCGGCTTTAACTATGGCTACACCTTC.

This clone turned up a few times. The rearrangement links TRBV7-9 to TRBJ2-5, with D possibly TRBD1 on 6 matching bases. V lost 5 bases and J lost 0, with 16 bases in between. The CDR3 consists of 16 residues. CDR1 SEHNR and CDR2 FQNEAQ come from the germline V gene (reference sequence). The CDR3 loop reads CASSPRIGGDQETQYF. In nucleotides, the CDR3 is TGTGCCAGCAGCCCCCGGATAGGGGGAGACCAAGAGACCCAGTACTTC. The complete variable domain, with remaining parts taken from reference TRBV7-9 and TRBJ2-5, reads DTGVSQNPRHKITKRGQNVTFRCDPISEHNRLYWYRQTLGQGPEFLTYFQNEAQLEKSRLLSDRFSAERPKGSFSTLEIQRTEQGDSAMYLCASSPRIGGDQETQYFGPGTRLLVL.

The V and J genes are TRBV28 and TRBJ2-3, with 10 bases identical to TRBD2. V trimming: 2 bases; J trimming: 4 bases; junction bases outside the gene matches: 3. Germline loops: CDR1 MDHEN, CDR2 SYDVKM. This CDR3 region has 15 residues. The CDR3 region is CASSLLAGVSDTQYF. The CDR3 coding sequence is TGTGCCAGCAGTTTACTAGCGGGAGTATCAGATACGCAGTATTTT.

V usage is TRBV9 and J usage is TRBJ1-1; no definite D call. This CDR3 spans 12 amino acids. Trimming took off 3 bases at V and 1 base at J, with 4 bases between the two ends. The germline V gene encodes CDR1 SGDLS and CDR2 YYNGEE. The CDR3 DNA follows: TGTGCCAGCAGCGGAGGGAACACTGAAGCTTTCTTT. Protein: CASSGGNTEAFF. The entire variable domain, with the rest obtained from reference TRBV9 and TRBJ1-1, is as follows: DSGVTQTPKHLITATGQRVTLRCSPRSGDLSVYWYQQSLDQGLQFLIQYYNGEERAKGNILERFSAQQFPDLHSELNLSSLELGDSALYFCASSGGNTEAFFGQGTRLTVV.

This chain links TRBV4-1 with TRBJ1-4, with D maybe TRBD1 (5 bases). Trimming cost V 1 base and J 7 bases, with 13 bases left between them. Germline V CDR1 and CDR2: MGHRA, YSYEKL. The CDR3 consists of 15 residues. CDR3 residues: CASSQAGREGEKLFF. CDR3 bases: TGCGCCAGCAGCCAAGCCGGCAGGGAGGGTGAAAAACTGTTTTTT.

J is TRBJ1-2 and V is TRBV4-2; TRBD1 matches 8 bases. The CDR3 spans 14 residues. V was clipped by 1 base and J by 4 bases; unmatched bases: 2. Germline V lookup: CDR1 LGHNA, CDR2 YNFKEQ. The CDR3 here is CASSQAGGVYGYTF. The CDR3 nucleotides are TGTGCCAGCAGCCAAGCAGGGGGCGTCTATGGCTACACCTTC.

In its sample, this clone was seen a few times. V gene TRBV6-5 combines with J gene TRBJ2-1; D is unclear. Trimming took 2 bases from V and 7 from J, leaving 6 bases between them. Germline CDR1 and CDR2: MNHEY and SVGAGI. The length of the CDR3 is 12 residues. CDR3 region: CASSYGDNEQFF. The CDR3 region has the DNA TGTGCCAGCAGTTACGGGGATAATGAGCAGTTCTTC.

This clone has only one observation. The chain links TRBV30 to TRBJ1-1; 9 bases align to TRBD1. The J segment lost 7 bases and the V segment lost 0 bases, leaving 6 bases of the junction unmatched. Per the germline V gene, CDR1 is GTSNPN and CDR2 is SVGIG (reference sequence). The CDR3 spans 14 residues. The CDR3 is CAWSVGTGRNEAFF. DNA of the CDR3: TGTGCCTGGAGTGTAGGGACAGGGCGTAATGAAGCTTTCTTT.

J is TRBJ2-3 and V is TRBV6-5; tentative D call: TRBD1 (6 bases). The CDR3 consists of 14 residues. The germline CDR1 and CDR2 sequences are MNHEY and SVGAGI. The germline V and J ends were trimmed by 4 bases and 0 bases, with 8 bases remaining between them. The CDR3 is CASSSGASTDTQYF. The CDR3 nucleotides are TGTGCCAGCAGTTCAGGGGCAAGCACAGATACGCAGTATTTT.

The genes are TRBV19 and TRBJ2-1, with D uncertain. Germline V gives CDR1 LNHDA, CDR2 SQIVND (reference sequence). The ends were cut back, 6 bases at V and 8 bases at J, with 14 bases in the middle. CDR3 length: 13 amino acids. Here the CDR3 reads CASSPKPPDEQFF. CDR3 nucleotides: TGTGCCAGTAGCCCCAAACCACCCGATGAGCAGTTCTTC.

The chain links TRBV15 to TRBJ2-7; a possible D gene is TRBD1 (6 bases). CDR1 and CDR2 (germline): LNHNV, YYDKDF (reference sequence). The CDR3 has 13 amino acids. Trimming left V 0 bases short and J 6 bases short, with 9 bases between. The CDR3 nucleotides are TGTGCCACCAGCAGAGATCGGACAGCCGAGCAGTACTTC. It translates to CATSRDRTAEQYF.

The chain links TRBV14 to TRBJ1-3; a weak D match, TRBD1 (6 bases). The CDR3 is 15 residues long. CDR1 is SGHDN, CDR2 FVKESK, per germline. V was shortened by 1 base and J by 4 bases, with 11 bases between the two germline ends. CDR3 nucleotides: TGTGCCAGCAGCCAAGTTGCAGGGGTCGGAAACACCATATATTTT. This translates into CASSQVAGVGNTIYF.

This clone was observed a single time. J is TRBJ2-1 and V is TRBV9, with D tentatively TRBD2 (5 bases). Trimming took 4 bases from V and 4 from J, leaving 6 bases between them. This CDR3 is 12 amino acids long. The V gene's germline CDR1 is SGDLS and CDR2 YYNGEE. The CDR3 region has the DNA TGTGCCAGCAGCCCGGGGTACAATGAGCAGTTCTTC. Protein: CASSPGYNEQFF.

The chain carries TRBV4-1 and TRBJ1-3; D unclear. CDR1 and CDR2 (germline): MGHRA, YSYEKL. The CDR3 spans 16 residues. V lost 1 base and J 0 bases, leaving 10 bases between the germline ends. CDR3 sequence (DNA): TGCGCCAGCAGCCAAGCCTCAACTAGCTCTGGAAACACCATATATTTT. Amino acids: CASSQASTSSGNTIYF.

The CDR3 loop is CASSISSYEQYF. CDR3 coding DNA: TGTGCCAGCAGCATCAGCTCCTACGAGCAGTACTTC. The gene calls are TRBV7-8 and TRBJ2-7; D unclear. Germline V gives CDR1 SGHVS, CDR2 FQNEAQ. Trimming cost V 5 bases and J 0 bases, with 5 bases left between them. This CDR3 has 12 amino acids.

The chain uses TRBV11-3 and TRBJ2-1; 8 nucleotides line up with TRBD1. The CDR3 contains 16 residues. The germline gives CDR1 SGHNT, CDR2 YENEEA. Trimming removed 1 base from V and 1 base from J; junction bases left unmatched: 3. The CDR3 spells CASSLGRGRSYNEQFF. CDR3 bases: TGTGCCAGCAGCTTAGGCAGGGGGCGATCCTACAATGAGCAGTTCTTC.

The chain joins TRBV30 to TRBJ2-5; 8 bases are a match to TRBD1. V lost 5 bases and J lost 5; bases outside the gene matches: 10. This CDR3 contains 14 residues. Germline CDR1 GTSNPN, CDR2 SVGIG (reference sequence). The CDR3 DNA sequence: TGTGCCTGGGCTGGACAGGGCGGTGTTGAGACCCAGTACTTC. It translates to CAWAGQGGVETQYF.

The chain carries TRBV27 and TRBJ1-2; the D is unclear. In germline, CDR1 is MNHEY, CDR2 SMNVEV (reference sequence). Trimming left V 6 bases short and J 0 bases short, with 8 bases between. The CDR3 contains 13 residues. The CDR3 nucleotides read TGTGCCAGCAGCGGCCTCCCTAACTATGGCTACACCTTC. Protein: CASSGLPNYGYTF.